The clone carrying this TCR beta chain was seen a single time. The antigen remains undetermined. TCR beta libraries were prepared from cDNA with unique molecular identifiers. TCRdb reprocessed the PCR reads with MiXCR, giving one entry per CDR3 protein. The sample includes hundreds of thousands of distinct CDR3 sequences, roughly three fifths of them seen just once. The CDR3 contains 16 residues. CDR1 is SGHRS, CDR2 YFSETQ, per germline. V was cut by 1 base and J by 0 bases, with 8 bases left in between. This sample was included in a study of post-analysis software for immune sequencing data. General observations from the study: The study found significantly lower normalized Chao1 diversity in multiple sclerosis patients than in controls. TRBV5-6, TRBV5-1 and TRBV20-1 belonged to a set of roughly 5 TRBV segments that were more frequent in patients than controls.

The TCR was taken from a girl aged 2-9 years with multiple sclerosis. V and J are TRBV5-1 and TRBJ2-6; a weak D match, TRBD1 (6 bases). The sequencing input was blood. The CDR3 is CASSLTGISGANVLTF. The CDR3 coding sequence is TGCGCCAGCAGCTTGACAGGGATCTCTGGGGCCAACGTCCTGACTTTC.